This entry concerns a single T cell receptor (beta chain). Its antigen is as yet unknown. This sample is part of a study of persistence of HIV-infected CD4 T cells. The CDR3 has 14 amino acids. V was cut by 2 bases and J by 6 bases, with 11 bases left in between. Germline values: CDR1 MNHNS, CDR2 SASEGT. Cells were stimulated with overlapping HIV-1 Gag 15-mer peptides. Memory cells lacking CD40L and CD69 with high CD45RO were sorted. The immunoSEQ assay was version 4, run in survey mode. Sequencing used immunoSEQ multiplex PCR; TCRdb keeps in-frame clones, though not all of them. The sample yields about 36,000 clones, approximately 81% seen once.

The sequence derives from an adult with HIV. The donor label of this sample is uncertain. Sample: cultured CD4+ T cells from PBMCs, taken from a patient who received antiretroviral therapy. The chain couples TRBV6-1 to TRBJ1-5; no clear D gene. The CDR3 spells CASSETQLSQPQHF. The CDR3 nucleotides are TGTGCCAGCAGTGAAACTCAGCTTTCTCAGCCCCAGCATTTT.